The rows below give T cell receptor beta chains drawn from one sample of a study of blood T cell repertoires in COVID-19. TCRdb keeps only in-frame clones here, not all; method: immunoSEQ multiplex PCR. The profile shows fewer than 150,000 clones, 70% to 80% of them singletons. What was sequenced was peripheral blood. The origin of the receptors is a man aged 55 to 69 who had recovered from COVID-19. Both conserved end residues are part of each CDR3. A D gene is named only where the DNA matches it firmly. Clone size is not always given. Where it is, it says once, few, many or a class for expanded clones.

>TRBD2|TRBV6-2/TRBV6-3|-|TRBJ2-1
CASSKRDMGNEQFF
TGTGCCAGCAGTAAGCGGGATATGGGCAATGAGCAGTTCTTC
>-|TRBV18|-|TRBJ2-3
CASSPSTRVVSTDTQYF
TGTGCCAGCTCACCAAGCACCCGAGTGGTTAGCACAGATACGCAGTATTTT
>-|TRBV28|-|TRBJ1-2
CASSLSPRYGYTF
TGTGCCAGCAGTTTATCTCCCCGCTATGGCTACACCTTC
>TRBD2|TRBV6-5|-|TRBJ2-7
CASSYRLADYEQYF
TGTGCCAGCAGTTACAGGCTAGCGGACTACGAGCAGTACTTC
>-|TRBV21-1|-|TRBJ2-3
CASSAHGSGEVTDTQYF
TGTGCCAGCAGCGCCCACGGTTCGGGGGAGGTCACAGATACGCAGTATTTT
>TRBD1|TRBV27|-|TRBJ2-3
CASSRDRITDTQYF
TGTGCCAGCAGCAGGGACAGAATCACAGATACGCAGTATTTT
>TRBD1|TRBV6-6|-|TRBJ1-5
CASSYRQGASQPQHF
TGTGCCAGCAGTTACAGGCAGGGGGCAAGTCAGCCCCAGCATTTT
>TRBD1|TRBV28|-|TRBJ1-6
CATRSGDRSSPLHF
TGTGCCACCCGATCCGGGGACAGGTCTTCACCCCTCCACTTT
>-|TRBV4-1|-|TRBJ1-3
CASSSQNTIYF
TGCGCCAGCAGCTCCCAAAACACCATATATTTT
>TRBD1|TRBV6-5|-|TRBJ1-2
CASTLDREGNYGYTF
TGTGCCAGCACCTTGGACAGGGAGGGGAACTATGGCTACACCTTC
>-|TRBV2|-|TRBJ1-6
CASSEGGPVGTSPLHF
TGTGCCAGCAGTGAAGGGGGGCCAGTAGGGACGTCACCCCTCCACTTT
>TRBD2|TRBV10-3|-|TRBJ2-1
CAISEQRGELGNEQFF
TGTGCCATCAGTGAGCAGCGGGGGGAGCTTGGAAATGAGCAGTTCTTC
>TRBD1|TRBV9|-|TRBJ1-1
CASSETLEGAAEAFF
TGTGCCAGCAGCGAGACCCTGGAGGGGGCGGCTGAAGCTTTCTTT
>TRBD1|TRBV19|-|TRBJ2-2
CASSTGTDYTGELFF
TGTGCCAGTAGTACCGGGACAGACTACACCGGGGAGCTGTTTTTT
>-|TRBV27|-|TRBJ1-5
CASGEQGSNQPQHF
TGTGCCAGCGGGGAACAGGGAAGCAATCAGCCCCAGCATTTT
>TRBD2|TRBV11-2|-|TRBJ2-3
CASSPLAGVTDTQYF
TGTGCCAGCAGCCCCCTAGCGGGGGTCACAGATACGCAGTATTTT
>-|TRBV6-1|-|TRBJ1-1
CASGEGLGIFTEAFF
TGTGCCAGCGGTGAAGGGTTGGGCATTTTTACTGAAGCTTTCTTT
>TRBD2|TRBV3-1/TRBV3-2|-|TRBJ2-1
CASSPPGLAGNEQFF
TGTGCCAGCAGCCCCCCAGGGCTAGCGGGGAATGAGCAGTTCTTC
>TRBD2|TRBV28|-|TRBJ2-7
CASGGLRRGAYEQYF
TGTGCCAGCGGGGGACTACGGCGGGGGGCCTACGAGCAGTACTTC
>TRBD1|TRBV5-1|-|TRBJ1-3
CASSLRTGVSGNTIYF
TGCGCCAGCAGCTTGAGGACAGGGGTCTCTGGAAACACCATATATTTT
>TRBD1|TRBV3-1/TRBV3-2|-|TRBJ1-6
CASSQASTGTNSPLHF
TGTGCCAGCAGCCAAGCGTCGACAGGGACTAATTCACCCCTCCACTTT
>-|TRBV2|-|TRBJ2-1
CASSRDMMYNEQFF
TGTGCCAGCAGTCGGGACATGATGTACAATGAGCAGTTCTTC
>TRBD2|TRBV5-1|-|TRBJ2-1
CASSVSTSGGVYNEQFF
TGCGCCAGCAGCGTATCGACTAGCGGGGGGGTCTACAATGAGCAGTTCTTC
>TRBD1|TRBV10-3|-|TRBJ1-2
CAMGTGGPRDGYTF
TGTGCCATGGGGACAGGGGGCCCTCGTGACGGCTACACCTTC
>-|TRBV10-2|-|TRBJ1-5
CASSGGYNQPQHF
TGCGCCAGCAGTGGCGGGTACAATCAGCCCCAGCATTTT
>TRBD1|TRBV7-9|-|TRBJ1-4
CASSPGTGIEKLFF
TGTGCCAGCAGCCCGGGGACAGGGATTGAAAAACTGTTTTTT
>-|TRBV25-1|few|TRBJ2-7
CASRPALGEVDEQYF
TGTGCCAGCAGACCCGCCCTAGGGGAGGTCGACGAGCAGTACTTC
>TRBD2|TRBV4-1|many|TRBJ2-5
CASSQASGGETQYF
TGCGCCAGCAGCCAAGCTAGCGGGGGAGAGACCCAGTACTTC
>TRBD1|TRBV24-1|few|TRBJ2-2
CATSPKTGLLNTGELFF
TGTGCCACCAGTCCGAAGACAGGGCTATTGAACACCGGGGAGCTGTTTTTT
>TRBD2|TRBV7-8|few|TRBJ2-1
CASSFSGTSGRSEQFF
TGTGCCAGCAGCTTCTCCGGGACTAGCGGGAGAAGTGAGCAGTTCTTC
>-|TRBV7-9|-|TRBJ1-1
CASSLSRGGGTEAFF
TGTGCCAGCAGCTTATCGAGGGGCGGGGGGACTGAAGCTTTCTTT
>TRBD2|TRBV5-6|-|TRBJ2-3
CASSAGTSGGAYTDTQYF
TGTGCCAGCAGCGCCGGTACTAGCGGGGGAGCTTACACAGATACGCAGTATTTT
>-|TRBV29-1|-|TRBJ1-2
CSVEKSAGYTF
TGCAGCGTTGAAAAGTCAGCGGGCTACACCTTC
>-|TRBV15|once|TRBJ2-1
CATSRVADNEQFF
TGTGCCACCAGCAGGGTAGCGGACAATGAGCAGTTCTTC
>-|TRBV5-1|once|TRBJ2-3
CASSLRGGAWDTQYF
TGCGCCAGCAGCTTGCGAGGGGGGGCATGGGATACGCAGTATTTT
>-|TRBV5-1|-|TRBJ1-1
CASSLIGNGNTEAFF
TGCGCCAGCAGCTTAATCGGGAATGGGAACACTGAAGCTTTCTTT
>-|TRBV3-1/TRBV3-2|-|TRBJ2-3
CASSQDGRQLSTDTQYF
TGTGCCAGCAGCCAAGATGGCAGGCAGCTTAGCACAGATACGCAGTATTTT
>-|TRBV6-5|-|TRBJ1-1
CASSSRPENTEAFF
TGTGCCAGCAGTTCTCGTCCAGAGAACACTGAAGCTTTCTTT
>TRBD2|TRBV28|-|TRBJ2-3
CASGLAGDPLGDTQYF
TGTGCCAGCGGACTAGCGGGGGACCCACTGGGAGATACGCAGTATTTT
>-|TRBV7-8|-|TRBJ1-5
CASSLGAGSRGNQPQHF
TGTGCCAGCAGCTTGGGTGCGGGGTCACGGGGGAATCAGCCCCAGCATTTT
>-|TRBV7-2|few|TRBJ2-5
CASSFTSWETQYF
TGTGCCAGCAGCTTCACTAGTTGGGAGACCCAGTACTTC
>-|TRBV5-1|-|TRBJ1-3
CASSSGSLSSGNTIYF
TGCGCCAGCAGCTCGGGGTCTCTGTCCTCTGGAAACACCATATATTTT
>-|TRBV19|-|TRBJ1-1
CASSIRPGDTEAFF
TGTGCCAGTAGTATTCGGCCGGGGGACACTGAAGCTTTCTTT
>-|TRBV5-1|-|TRBJ1-4
CASSLADRSNEKLFF
TGCGCCAGCAGCTTGGCCGACAGAAGTAATGAAAAACTGTTTTTT
>-|TRBV27|-|TRBJ1-4
CASSLSPTRKNEKLFF
TGTGCCAGCAGTTTATCACCGACGAGGAAAAATGAAAAACTGTTTTTT
>-|TRBV27|-|TRBJ1-2
CASRPINDGSYGYTF
TGTGCCAGCAGACCTATTAATGATGGGAGCTATGGCTACACCTTC
>TRBD1|TRBV19|once|TRBJ2-5
CASRISGQGAGETQYF
TGTGCCAGTAGAATTTCCGGACAGGGGGCAGGCGAGACCCAGTACTTC
>TRBD2|TRBV5-5|-|TRBJ2-3
CASSLVPAGGRTDTQYF
TGTGCCAGCAGCTTGGTTCCAGCGGGGGGCCGCACAGATACGCAGTATTTT
>TRBD1|TRBV2|-|TRBJ1-2
CASSPGQGIGYTF
TGTGCCAGCAGCCCCGGACAGGGGATTGGCTACACCTTC
>TRBD2|TRBV16|-|TRBJ2-7
CASSHGGGFNEQYF
TGTGCCAGCAGCCACGGCGGGGGTTTCAACGAGCAGTACTTC
>-|TRBV4-3|-|TRBJ1-1
CASSQGKRGLGDTEAFF
TGCGCCAGCAGCCAAGGGAAAAGGGGGTTGGGCGACACTGAAGCTTTCTTT
>TRBD1|TRBV18|-|TRBJ2-2
CASSLTGVDAGELFF
TGTGCCAGCTCATTAACAGGGGTGGACGCCGGGGAGCTGTTTTTT
>TRBD1|TRBV27|-|TRBJ2-2
CASSFYRGDTGELFF
TGTGCCAGCAGTTTTTACAGGGGCGACACCGGGGAGCTGTTTTTT
>-|TRBV19|-|TRBJ1-4
CASSIRWGREEKLFF
TGTGCCAGTAGTATTCGTTGGGGGCGAGAAGAAAAACTGTTTTTT